Shown below are 30 T cell receptor beta chains from a single sample sequenced in a study of tumor and adjacent non-tumor tissue in lung cancer. The template was RNA from unsorted bulk tissue. TCRbeta libraries were built with three rounds of nested PCR, modified from ARM-PCR. TCRdb re-derived calls from the multiplex PCR reads in MiXCR, one entry per CDR3 protein. Of approximately 79,000 distinct CDR3 sequences listed, roughly two thirds are singletons. The sequenced sample consisted of lung tumor tissue. The receptors here all came from a woman in her thirties or forties with non-small cell lung cancer.

Concerning this clonotype: The junction differs from germline at one of its ends, possibly a read error. The genes are TRBV11-2 and TRBJ1-6, with a weak D call TRBD1 (5 bases). The CDR3 is made up of 15 amino acids. Germline CDR1 reads SGHAT; CDR2 reads FQNNGV. CDR3 sequence (DNA): TGTGCGAGCAGCTTAGGCTCGGGGGATAATTCACACCTCCACTTT. Protein product: CASSLGSGDNSHLHF. Together with reference TRBV11-2 and TRBJ1-6, the CDR3 gives the full variable domain: EAGVAQSPRYKIIEKRQSVAFWCNPISGHATLYWYQQILGQGPKLLIQFQNNGVVDDSQLPKDRFSAERLKGVDSTLKIQPAKLEDSAVYLCASSLGSGDNSHLHFGNGTRLTVT.

This clonotype was picked up many times. The J gene is TRBJ2-3, the V gene TRBV5-1, with D unresolved. V shed 1 base and J shed 4 bases, with 10 bases lying between them. The CDR3 length is 14 residues. Germline CDR1 SGHRS, CDR2 YFSETQ. The CDR3 nucleotides are TGCGCCAGCAGCTTGAATAAGGTATCAGATACGCAGTATTTT. Translated: CASSLNKVSDTQYF.

This chain links TRBV11-3 with TRBJ2-3; a weak D match, TRBD2 (5 bases). V lost 7 bases to trimming and J lost 0 bases, with 14 bases between them. This CDR3 region has 15 residues. Looked up from germline, CDR1 is SGHNT and CDR2 is YENEEA. CDR3 protein: CASNKAGESTDTQYF. The CDR3 bases are TGTGCCAGCAATAAGGCGGGCGAGAGCACAGATACGCAGTATTTT.

Turning to this clonotype: Lacking the conserved final phenylalanine or tryptophan, this CDR3 likely reflects a read error. The chain recombines TRBV11-2 with TRBJ2-2; D is uncertain. Deletions cut 6 bases from V and 5 bases from J, with 16 bases between. Germline CDR1 SGHAT, CDR2 FQNNGV. The CDR3 has 15 amino acids. The CDR3 sequence is CASSFRQMETGELFY. DNA of the CDR3: TGTGCCAGCAGTTTTAGGCAGATGGAAACCGGGGAGCTGTTTTAT.

As regards this clonotype: It may be a read error: a sequence one base away is much more abundant. The genes are TRBV20-1 and TRBJ1-1; D perhaps matches TRBD1 (5 bases). Trimming shortened V by 6 bases and J by 7 bases, and 24 bases separated the two germline ends. Germline-derived CDR1 and CDR2 are DFQATT and SNEGSKA (reference sequence). The CDR3 has 15 amino acids. CDR3 amino acids: CSARTLHGGLGEAFF. The CDR3 DNA reads TGCAGTGCCCGAACCCTACATGGGGGTTTGGGTGAAGCTTTCTTT.

This clonotype was observed a handful of times. One base away lies a much larger clone, so this may be a sequencing read error. The chain's CDR3 is CVSSSRGSYNEQFF. The CDR3 nucleotides are TGTGTCAGCAGTTCCAGGGGTTCCTACAATGAGCAGTTCTTC. The rearrangement joins TRBV6-5 to TRBJ2-1, with a possible D match to TRBD1 (6 bases). This CDR3 has 14 residues. Germline assignment: CDR1 MNHEY and CDR2 SVGAGI.

Relative to its sample, this clonotype is medium-sized. The chain uses TRBV6-6 and TRBJ1-1, with D unclear. CDR1 and CDR2 (germline): MNHNY, SVGAGI (reference sequence). This CDR3 has 16 residues. Trimming shortened V by 0 bases and J by 3 bases, and 14 bases separated the two germline ends. CDR3 amino acids: CASSYSPHRTDTEAFF. In DNA form, the CDR3 reads TGTGCCAGCAGTTACTCCCCCCACCGAACGGACACTGAAGCTTTCTTT.

The genes are TRBV28 and TRBJ1-1; D ambiguous. The CDR3 has 13 residues. The germline gives CDR1 MDHEN, CDR2 SYDVKM. CDR3: CVSSLQPGTEAFF. CDR3 DNA sequence: TGTGTCAGTAGTTTGCAGCCGGGCACTGAAGCTTTCTTT.

This clonotype was picked up a small number of times. The rearrangement joins TRBV29-1 to TRBJ1-2, with 11 bases identical to TRBD1. The J segment lost 7 bases and the V segment lost 4 bases, leaving 5 bases of the junction unmatched. CDR3 length: 13 residues. Germline-derived CDR1 and CDR2 are SQVTM and ANQGSEA. CDR3 residues: CSVVGQGASGYTF. The CDR3 nucleotides read TGCAGCGTTGTCGGACAGGGGGCGAGTGGCTACACCTTC.

The rearrangement joins TRBV11-2 to TRBJ2-3; a weak D match, TRBD1 (6 bases). Trimming took off 11 bases at V and 8 bases at J, with 26 bases between the two ends. CDR1 and CDR2 (germline): SGHAT, FQNNGV. The CDR3 runs to 15 residues. The CDR3 DNA is TGTGCCGGCAACTTAGATGGGGGCTACCAGGGTACGCAGTATTTT. As protein: CAGNLDGGYQGTQYF.

Comments on this clonotype: One end of the junction is discordant with germline, which a read error may explain. This rearrangement joins TRBV10-3 to TRBJ1-6, with a possible D match to TRBD1 (6 bases). The CDR3 is 15 amino acids. Germline V lookup: CDR1 ENHRY, CDR2 SYGVKD. The DNA for the CDR3 is TGTGTCATCAGCCAATTTCAGGGGACCAATTCACCCCTCCACTTT. It yields the protein CVISQFQGTNSPLHF.

Comments on this clonotype: A read error is likely, as this CDR3 ends without the conserved phenylalanine or tryptophan. V is TRBV15 and J is TRBJ2-3; D not certain. The CDR3 spans 12 residues. Germline CDR1 and CDR2: LNHNV and YYDKDF (reference sequence). Trimming took off 8 bases at V and 4 bases at J, with 10 bases between the two ends. CDR3 region: CATVKFPDTQYI. In nucleotides, the CDR3 is TGTGCCACCGTGAAATTCCCAGATACGCAGTATATT.

J is TRBJ2-2 and V is TRBV6-5, with unresolved D. Trimming stripped 9 bases from V and 1 base from J, with 18 bases between. CDR1 and CDR2 from the germline V gene are MNHEY and SVGAGI. This CDR3 has 16 amino acids. CDR3 DNA: TGTGCCAGTAGCTACAAAGGGATAGGGAACACCGGGGAGCTGTTTTTT. This codes for CASSYKGIGNTGELFF.

This clonotype has ten or more counts. The gene calls are TRBV14 and TRBJ2-1; 9 bases fit TRBD2. Germline V gene data show CDR1 as SGHDN and CDR2 as FVKESK. This CDR3 comprises 16 residues. V shed 2 bases, J shed 3 bases, and the junction held 5 bases outside the gene matches. As DNA, the CDR3 is TGTGCCAGCAGCCAACTTTCTAGCGGGGTCTACAATGAGCAGTTCTTC. Protein product: CASSQLSSGVYNEQFF.

Details on this clonotype: Being one base from a much bigger clone, this may be a read error. The chain is built from TRBV7-9 and TRBJ1-6, with D unresolved. Per the germline V gene, CDR1 is SEHNR and CDR2 is FQNEAQ (reference sequence). The CDR3 is 14 amino acids. The CDR3 DNA reads TGTGCCAGCAGCTCCGGCAGTTCTAATTCATCCCTCCACTTT. This codes for CASSSGSSNSSLHF.

J is TRBJ2-6 and V is TRBV11-2, with D perhaps assigned TRBD1 or TRBD2 (6 bases each). This CDR3 is 15 amino acids long. Germline CDR1 and CDR2: SGHAT and FQNNGV. Trimming took off 8 bases at V and 0 bases at J, with 11 bases between the two ends. CDR3 in amino acids: CASRGGGSGANVLTF. CDR3 in DNA: TGTGCCAGCCGCGGAGGGGGCTCTGGGGCCAACGTCCTGACTTTC.

As to this clonotype: A read error may produce the germline difference seen at one junction end. The rearrangement uses TRBV12-3 or TRBV12-4 and TRBJ2-2; a possible D gene is TRBD2 (5 bases). The CDR3 sequence is 13 residues long. For the CDR3, the DNA is TGTGCCAGCAGCAGACACTCCACCGGGGAACTGTTTTTT. Protein product: CASSRHSTGELFF.

With respect to this clonotype: Sequence at one end of the junction differs from germline and may be a read error. This chain uses TRBV4-2 with TRBJ2-6; tentative D call: TRBD1 (5 bases). CDR1 and CDR2 (germline): LGHNA, YNFKEQ. This CDR3 contains 17 residues. CDR3 DNA sequence: TGTGCCAGCAGCCAAGATGTCCGAGGAGTTGGGGCCAACGTCCTGACCTTC. As protein: CASSQDVRGVGANVLTF.

This clonotype was detected once. V and J are TRBV12-3 or TRBV12-4 and TRBJ1-1, with D unclear. This CDR3 is built from 13 residues. V was pared by 10 bases and J by 4 bases, with 16 bases between. The CDR3 region is CATHPYLSTEAFF. In nucleotides, the CDR3 is TGTGCCACCCACCCATACCTGAGCACTGAAGCTTTCTTT.

This clonotype was recorded many times. The chain carries TRBV28 and TRBJ2-7; 12 bases agree with TRBD2. There are 16 residues in the CDR3. After removal of 10 bases from V and 3 bases from J, the junction contained 13 bases not matched to a gene. Per the germline V gene, CDR1 is MDHEN and CDR2 is SYDVKM. The CDR3 nucleotides are TGTGCCACCGCCCAGACTAGCGGGAGAGGGAACTACGAGCAGTACTTC. It yields the protein CATAQTSGRGNYEQYF.

This clonotype was counted at least ten times. The rearrangement joins TRBV20-1 to TRBJ1-2; no definite D call. The CDR3 loop spans 10 amino acids. Germline CDR1 reads DFQATT; CDR2 reads SNEGSKA (reference sequence). CDR3 loop: CRVWGYGYTF. The CDR3 region has the DNA TGCCGAGTTTGGGGATATGGCTACACCTTC.

With regard to this clonotype: At one end, the junction sequence differs from germline, possibly due to a read error. J is TRBJ1-6 and V is TRBV12-3 or TRBV12-4; a possible D gene is TRBD1 (6 bases). This CDR3 contains 12 residues. The CDR3 reads CTSSVRGSPLHF. The CDR3 DNA reads as TGTACCAGCAGCGTCAGGGGTTCACCCCTCCACTTT.

As concerns this clonotype: A junction boundary mismatches the germline segment, possibly from a read error. The CDR3 loop is CVSSYLSGAQFF. The CDR3, as DNA: TGTGTCAGCAGCTACCTTTCAGGGGCCCAGTTCTTC. This chain links TRBV11-1 with TRBJ2-1, with D perhaps matching TRBD1 (6 bases). Germline V gene data show CDR1 as SGHAT and CDR2 as FQDESV (reference sequence). The CDR3 is made up of 12 amino acids.

The chain combines TRBV13 with TRBJ1-1; D possibly corresponds to TRBD1 (6 bases). The CDR3 runs 16 residues. The ends were cut back, 4 bases at V and 4 bases at J, with 19 bases in the middle. Germline V lookup: CDR1 PRHDT, CDR2 FYEKMQ (reference sequence). CDR3 sequence reads: CASSSGQGLGSTEAFF. Written as DNA, the CDR3 is TGTGCCAGCAGCTCGGGACAAGGGCTTGGGAGCACTGAAGCTTTCTTT.

The table lists this clonotype with a count of one. The junction departs from germline at one end; a sequencing error may be responsible. The V and J genes are TRBV11-3 and TRBJ1-1; no definite D call. CDR3 length: 13 amino acids. Germline CDR1 is SGHNT and CDR2 is YENEEA. CDR3 amino acids: CVSSLPGNTKAFF. Here the CDR3 DNA reads TGTGTCAGCAGCTTACCGGGGAACACTAAAGCTTTCTTT.

The chain combines TRBV28 with TRBJ2-1, with a weak D call TRBD2 (5 bases). The V end was cut by 7 bases, the J end by 15 bases, with 31 bases between. This CDR3 spans 16 amino acids. Germline lookup yields CDR1 MDHEN and CDR2 SYDVKM. The CDR3 DNA follows: TGTGCCAGCACCTCCAACGGGATAGGGCTCTCCAATGAGTGGTTCTTC. Protein sequence: CASTSNGIGLSNEWFF.

This clonotype was counted at least ten times. DNA for the CDR3: TGTGCCAGCGGGGTAGCTGGAAACACCATATATTTT. It codes for CASGVAGNTIYF. The chain is built from TRBV28 and TRBJ1-3; D remains ambiguous. V gave up 8 bases and J gave up 2 bases, with 7 bases separating them. The germline V gene has CDR1 MDHEN and CDR2 SYDVKM. The CDR3 spans 12 residues.

About this clonotype: A much bigger clone sits one base away, suggesting this may be a read error. V gene TRBV5-1 combines with J gene TRBJ1-6; perhaps TRBD1 as D (6 bases). Trimming stripped 3 bases from V and 11 bases from J, with 15 bases between. The length of the CDR3 is 14 residues. Germline loops: CDR1 SGHRS, CDR2 YFSETQ. Written as DNA, the CDR3 is TGCGCCAGCAGCTCCCGAGGGGGTGATGCACCCCTCCACTTT. It encodes CASSSRGGDAPLHF.

Comments on this clonotype: This may stem from a read error, because a much larger clone lies one nucleotide away. The gene calls are TRBV20-1 and TRBJ1-1; TRBD1 agrees at 7 bases. This CDR3 comprises 14 residues. Germline loops: CDR1 DFQATT, CDR2 SNEGSKA (reference sequence). The CDR3 loop reads CSATRTGGNTEVFF. The CDR3 DNA reads TGCAGTGCTACTCGGACAGGCGGGAACACTGAAGTTTTCTTT.

The rearrangement links TRBV4-1 to TRBJ2-2, with D unclear. This CDR3 is built from 16 residues. Per the germline V gene, CDR1 is MGHRA and CDR2 is YSYEKL. The V end was cut by 7 bases, the J end by 6 bases, with 21 bases between. The CDR3 coding sequence is TGCGCCAGCAACCACTGGGGAAGGTGGGCGGCCGGGGAGCTGTTTTTT. It specifies CASNHWGRWAAGELFF.